The sequence of this TCR beta chain was determined in a study of blood T cell repertoires in COVID-19. Whole-study context: Sources were T cells, B-cell-depleted T cells, or PBMCs; the material itself was cDNA or gDNA.

Per the original data handling: The authors estimated nucleated cell counts from reference gene primer amplification. Data came from immunoSEQ multiplex PCR; TCRdb stores just in-frame clones and leaves some out. V, J and clone size reflect that table, while D and trimming were determined from the DNA. The sample has 120,000 or so clones; around 81% are singletons. Specimen: peripheral blood. This clonotype was sampled from a woman in her forties or fifties with acute or convalescent COVID-19.

The CDR3 is CASSVTSGQETQYF. In nucleotides, the CDR3 is TGTGCCAGCAGCGTGACTAGCGGACAAGAGACCCAGTACTTC. V and J are TRBV9 and TRBJ2-5; 9 bases line up with TRBD2. The CDR3 has 14 residues. The J segment lost 2 bases and the V segment lost 2 bases, leaving 1 base of the junction unmatched. Germline CDR1 reads SGDLS; CDR2 reads YYNGEE.